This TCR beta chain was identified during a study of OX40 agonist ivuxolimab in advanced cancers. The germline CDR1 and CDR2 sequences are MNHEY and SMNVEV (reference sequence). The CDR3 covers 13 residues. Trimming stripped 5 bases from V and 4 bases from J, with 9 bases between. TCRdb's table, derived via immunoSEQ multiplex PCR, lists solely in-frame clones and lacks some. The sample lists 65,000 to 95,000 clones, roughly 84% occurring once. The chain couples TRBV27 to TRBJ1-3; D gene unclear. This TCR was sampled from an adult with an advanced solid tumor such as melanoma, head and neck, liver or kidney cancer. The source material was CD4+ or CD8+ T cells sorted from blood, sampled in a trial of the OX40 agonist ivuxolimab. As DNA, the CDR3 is TGTGCCAGCAGTCCGGTCTCCGGAAACACCATATATTTT. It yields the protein CASSPVSGNTIYF.